This T cell receptor (beta chain) comes out of a study of blood T cell repertoires in COVID-19. Assay used: immunoSEQ multiplex PCR; TCRdb lists only in-frame clones, some missing. The sample holds 20,000 or so clones, 80% to 90% seen once. This CDR3 is 15 amino acids long. Germline assignment: CDR1 WNHNN and CDR2 SYGVQD (reference sequence). Between the trimmed V and J ends, which lost 0 bases and 5 bases, there was a span of 10 bases. The sequence came from a woman aged 80 or over with active or convalescent COVID-19. Sequencing was carried out using peripheral blood. The V gene is TRBV10-1, the J gene TRBJ1-4, with D possibly TRBD1 on 6 matching bases. Written as DNA, the CDR3 is TGCGCCAGCAGTGAGTCAGGGGGGGGGAATGAAAAACTGTTTTTT. Translated, it gives CASSESGGGNEKLFF.